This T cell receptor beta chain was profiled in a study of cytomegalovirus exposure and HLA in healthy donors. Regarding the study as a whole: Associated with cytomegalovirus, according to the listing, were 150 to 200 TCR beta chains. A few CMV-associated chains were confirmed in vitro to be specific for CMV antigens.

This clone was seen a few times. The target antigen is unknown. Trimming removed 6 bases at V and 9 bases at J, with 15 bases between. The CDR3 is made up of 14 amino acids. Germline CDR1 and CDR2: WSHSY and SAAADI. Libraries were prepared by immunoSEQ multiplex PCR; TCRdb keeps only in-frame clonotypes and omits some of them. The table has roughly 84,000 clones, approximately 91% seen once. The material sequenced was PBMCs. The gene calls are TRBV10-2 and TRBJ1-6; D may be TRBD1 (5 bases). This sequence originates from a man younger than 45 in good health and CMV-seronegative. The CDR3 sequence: CASSPEGDVSPLHF. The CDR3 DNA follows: TGCGCCAGCAGCCCAGAAGGGGATGTTTCACCCCTCCACTTT.